Listed below are T cell receptor beta chains from one sample, sequenced in a study of T cell responses to AZD1222 COVID-19 vaccine. Using immunoSEQ multiplex PCR, the repertoire was profiled, and TCRdb retains in-frame clones only, with some absent. Among 97,000 or so clones listed, approximately 89% were seen once. This specimen consisted of peripheral blood, obtained 28 days after the second AZD1222 dose. The source of these receptors is an adult who received the AZD1222 COVID-19 vaccine. CDR3s include the opening cysteine and the closing phenylalanine or tryptophan. D genes are given only for firm matches. Clone size, where shown, is once, few, many, or a class for clones that have expanded.

>-|-|TRBJ1-2|TRBV5-1
CASSLNPTGYGYTF
TGCGCCAGCAGCTTGAATCCTACAGGCTATGGCTACACCTTC
>-|-|TRBJ1-1|TRBV29-1
CSVEIGFGEAFF
TGCAGCGTTGAGATAGGGTTCGGTGAAGCTTTCTTT
>-|-|TRBJ2-3|TRBV18
CASSPPDTYTDTQYF
TGTGCCAGCTCACCACCGGATACCTACACAGATACGCAGTATTTT
>-|TRBD2|TRBJ2-1|TRBV14
CASSRWTSSGSYNEQFF
TGTGCCAGCAGCCGATGGACTAGCTCGGGCTCCTACAATGAGCAGTTCTTC
>-|TRBD2|TRBJ2-1|TRBV5-1
CASKQGTSGRDNEQFF
TGCGCCAGCAAGCAGGGGACTAGCGGGAGGGATAATGAGCAGTTCTTC
>once|-|TRBJ1-6|TRBV28
CASSPQGLNSPLHF
TGTGCCAGCAGTCCCCAGGGTTTGAATTCACCCCTCCACTTT
>-|TRBD1|TRBJ2-7|TRBV11-2
CASRLPGTGSEQYF
TGTGCCAGCAGACTCCCCGGGACAGGCAGTGAGCAGTACTTC
>-|-|TRBJ1-3|TRBV9
CASSVAWGSGNTIYF
TGTGCCAGCAGCGTAGCTTGGGGTTCTGGAAACACCATATATTTT
>-|-|TRBJ1-4|TRBV5-1
CASQRMDGDEKLFF
TGCGCCTCCCAGAGGATGGATGGGGATGAAAAACTGTTTTTT
>-|-|TRBJ2-1|TRBV29-1
CSSSGANEQFF
TGCAGCTCCTCAGGGGCCAATGAGCAGTTCTTC
>-|-|TRBJ1-5|TRBV7-2
CASSLARTVPYSNQPQHF
TGTGCCAGCAGCTTAGCCCGGACAGTACCTTATAGCAATCAGCCCCAGCATTTT
>-|-|TRBJ1-5|TRBV21-1
CASSKEGPPGQGDYSNQPQHF
TGTGCCAGCAGCAAAGAAGGGCCACCGGGACAGGGGGACTATAGCAATCAGCCCCAGCATTTT
>-|TRBD1|TRBJ1-2|TRBV28
CASSLLTGFGYTF
TGTGCCAGCAGTTTGTTGACAGGGTTTGGCTACACCTTC
>once|-|TRBJ1-5|TRBV7-8
CASSLGGDQPQHF
TGTGCCAGCAGCTTAGGGGGTGATCAGCCCCAGCATTTT
>once|-|TRBJ2-6|TRBV27
CASSLKLSAGANVLTF
TGTGCCAGCAGTTTAAAACTGTCCGCTGGGGCCAACGTCCTGACTTTC
>-|-|TRBJ1-4|TRBV7-9
CASSFWAETNEKLFF
TGTGCCAGCAGCTTCTGGGCGGAGACTAATGAAAAACTGTTTTTT
>-|-|TRBJ2-5|TRBV19
CASSPGQMQETQYF
TGTGCCAGTAGTCCCGGACAGATGCAAGAGACCCAGTACTTC